This T cell receptor beta chain derives from a study of T-cell reconstitution after alpha-beta-depleted transplantation in children. Unique molecular identifiers were used to barcode this TCRbeta library. TCRdb re-called the PCR reads with MiXCR, one entry per CDR3 protein. The sample carries around 450,000 distinct CDR3 sequences, roughly 17% recorded once. Study findings and constraints: Fresh T-cell production supplied most of the T-cell counts and diversity seen one year after transplant.

In its sample, this clonotype was seen a few times. Its antigen is not known. The V gene's germline CDR1 is ENHRY and CDR2 SYGVKD. This CDR3 has 14 amino acids. The junction had 2 bases not matched to a gene; V was cut back by 2 bases and J by 6 bases. The chain combines TRBV10-3 with TRBJ1-5; TRBD1 agrees at 9 bases. The sequencing used PBMCs, mostly from graft donor cells, collected 360 days after TCRalphabeta/CD19-depleted stem cell transplant. The sequence derives from a boy under two years old who had a stem cell transplant for Wiskott-Aldrich syndrome, so the T cells may come from the graft donor. The CDR3 DNA reads as TGTGCCATCAGTGAGAGACAGGGGGGTCAGCCCCAGCATTTT. It translates to CAISERQGGQPQHF.